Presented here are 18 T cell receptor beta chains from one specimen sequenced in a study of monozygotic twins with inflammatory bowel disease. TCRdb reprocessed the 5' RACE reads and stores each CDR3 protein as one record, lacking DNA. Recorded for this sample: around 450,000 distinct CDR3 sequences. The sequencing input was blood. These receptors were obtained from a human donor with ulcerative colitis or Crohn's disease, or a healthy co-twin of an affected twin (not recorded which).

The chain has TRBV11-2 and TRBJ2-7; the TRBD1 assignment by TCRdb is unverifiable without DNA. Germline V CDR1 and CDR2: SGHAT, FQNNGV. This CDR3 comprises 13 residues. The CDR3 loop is CASSHRVRDEQYF.

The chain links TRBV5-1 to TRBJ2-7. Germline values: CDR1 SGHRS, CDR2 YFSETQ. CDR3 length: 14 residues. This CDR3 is CASSLESGRYEQYF. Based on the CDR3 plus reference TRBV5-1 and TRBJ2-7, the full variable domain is KAGVTQTPRYLIKTRGQQVTLSCSPISGHRSVSWYQQTPGQGLQFLFEYFSETQRNKGNFPGRFSGRQFSNSRSEMNVSTLELGDSALYLCASSLESGRYEQYFGPGTRLTVT.

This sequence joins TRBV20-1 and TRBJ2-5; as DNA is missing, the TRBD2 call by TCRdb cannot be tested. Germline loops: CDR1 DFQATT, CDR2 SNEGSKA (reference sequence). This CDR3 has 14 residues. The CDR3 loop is CSASLAGVQETQYF.

CDR3 loop: CASSLAWGGGRTEAFF. The rearrangement links TRBV5-1 to TRBJ1-1; lacking DNA, the TRBD1 call made by TCRdb goes unchecked. CDR1 and CDR2 (germline): SGHRS, YFSETQ. This CDR3 spans 16 amino acids.

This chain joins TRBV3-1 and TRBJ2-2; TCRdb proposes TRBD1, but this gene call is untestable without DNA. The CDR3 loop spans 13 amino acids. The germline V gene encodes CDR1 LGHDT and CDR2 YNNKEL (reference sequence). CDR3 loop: CASSYNRAGELFF.

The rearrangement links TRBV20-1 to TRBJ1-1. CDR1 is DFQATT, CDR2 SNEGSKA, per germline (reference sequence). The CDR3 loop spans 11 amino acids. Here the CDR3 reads CSGIILNEAFF.

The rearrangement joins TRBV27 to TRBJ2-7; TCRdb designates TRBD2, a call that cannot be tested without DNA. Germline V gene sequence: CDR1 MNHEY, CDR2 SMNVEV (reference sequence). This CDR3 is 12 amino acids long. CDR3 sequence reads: CASSTRGIEQHF.

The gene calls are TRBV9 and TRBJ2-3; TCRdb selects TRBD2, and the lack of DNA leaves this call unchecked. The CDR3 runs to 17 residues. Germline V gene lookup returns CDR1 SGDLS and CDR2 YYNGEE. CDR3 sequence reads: CASSVGSRTRITDTQYF.

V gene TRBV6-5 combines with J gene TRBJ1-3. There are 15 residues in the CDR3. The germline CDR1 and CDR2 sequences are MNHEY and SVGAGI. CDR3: CASSLRSGSGNTIYF.

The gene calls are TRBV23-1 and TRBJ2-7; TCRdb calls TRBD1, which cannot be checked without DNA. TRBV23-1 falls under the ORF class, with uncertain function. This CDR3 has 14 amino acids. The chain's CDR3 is CASSKGQATMGQYF.

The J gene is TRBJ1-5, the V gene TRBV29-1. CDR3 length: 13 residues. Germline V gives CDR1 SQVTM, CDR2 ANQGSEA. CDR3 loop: CSVVGGGGQPQHF.

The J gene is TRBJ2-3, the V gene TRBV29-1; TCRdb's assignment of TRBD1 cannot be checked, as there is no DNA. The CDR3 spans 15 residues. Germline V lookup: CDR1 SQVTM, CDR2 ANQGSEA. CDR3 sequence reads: CSVGLGAASSDTQYF.

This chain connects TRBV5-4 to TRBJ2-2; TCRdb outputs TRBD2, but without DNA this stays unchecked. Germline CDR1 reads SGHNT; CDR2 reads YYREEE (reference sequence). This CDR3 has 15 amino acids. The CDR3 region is CASSLGSLSTGELFF.

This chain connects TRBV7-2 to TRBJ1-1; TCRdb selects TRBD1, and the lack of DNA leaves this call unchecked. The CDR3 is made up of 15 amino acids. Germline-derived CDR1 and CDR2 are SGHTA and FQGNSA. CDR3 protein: CASSFTGTGKTEAFF.

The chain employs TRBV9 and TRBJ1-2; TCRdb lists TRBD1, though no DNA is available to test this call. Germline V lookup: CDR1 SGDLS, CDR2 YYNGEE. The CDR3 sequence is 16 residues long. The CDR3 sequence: CASSGLGTGPHYGYTF.

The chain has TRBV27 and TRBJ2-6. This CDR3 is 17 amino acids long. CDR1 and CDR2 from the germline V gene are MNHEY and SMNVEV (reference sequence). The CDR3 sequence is CASSLKAGDNGANVLTF.

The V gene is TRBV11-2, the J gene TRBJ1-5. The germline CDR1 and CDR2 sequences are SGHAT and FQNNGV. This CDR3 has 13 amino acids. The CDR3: CASSQQGNQPQHF.

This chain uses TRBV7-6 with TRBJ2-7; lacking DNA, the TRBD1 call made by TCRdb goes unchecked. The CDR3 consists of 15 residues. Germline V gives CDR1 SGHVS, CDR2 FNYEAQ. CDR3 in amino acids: CASTLAGTGSYEQYF.